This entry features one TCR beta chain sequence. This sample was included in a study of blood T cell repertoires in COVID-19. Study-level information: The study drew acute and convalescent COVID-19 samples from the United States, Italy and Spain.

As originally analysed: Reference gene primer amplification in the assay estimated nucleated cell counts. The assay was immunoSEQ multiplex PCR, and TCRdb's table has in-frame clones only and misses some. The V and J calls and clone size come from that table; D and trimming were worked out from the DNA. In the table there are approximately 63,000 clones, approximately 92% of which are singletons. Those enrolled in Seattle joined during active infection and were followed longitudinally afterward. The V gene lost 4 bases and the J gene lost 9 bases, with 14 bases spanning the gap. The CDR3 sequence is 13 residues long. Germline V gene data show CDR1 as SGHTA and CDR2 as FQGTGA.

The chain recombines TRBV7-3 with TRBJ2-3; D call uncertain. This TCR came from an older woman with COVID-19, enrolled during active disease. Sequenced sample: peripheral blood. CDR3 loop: CASSSKVETTQYF. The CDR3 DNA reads TGTGCCAGCAGCTCTAAGGTCGAGACAACGCAGTATTTT.